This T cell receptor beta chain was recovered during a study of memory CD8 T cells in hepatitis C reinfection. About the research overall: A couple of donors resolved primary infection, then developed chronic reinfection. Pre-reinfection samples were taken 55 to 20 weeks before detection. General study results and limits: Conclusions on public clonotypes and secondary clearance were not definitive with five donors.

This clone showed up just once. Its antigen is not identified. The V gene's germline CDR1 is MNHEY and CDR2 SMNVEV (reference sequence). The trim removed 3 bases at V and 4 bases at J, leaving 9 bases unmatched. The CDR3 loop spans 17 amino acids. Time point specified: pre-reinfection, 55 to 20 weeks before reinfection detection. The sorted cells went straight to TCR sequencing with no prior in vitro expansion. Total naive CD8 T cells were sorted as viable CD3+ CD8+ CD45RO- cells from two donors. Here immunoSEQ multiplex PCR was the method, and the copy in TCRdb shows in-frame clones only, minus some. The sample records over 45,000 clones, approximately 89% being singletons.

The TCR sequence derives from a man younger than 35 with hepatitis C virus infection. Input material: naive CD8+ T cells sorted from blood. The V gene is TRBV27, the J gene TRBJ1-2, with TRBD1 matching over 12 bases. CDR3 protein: CASSFQGQGALVYGYTF. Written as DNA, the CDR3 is TGTGCCAGCAGTTTTCAGGGACAGGGGGCGCTTGTCTATGGCTACACCTTC.